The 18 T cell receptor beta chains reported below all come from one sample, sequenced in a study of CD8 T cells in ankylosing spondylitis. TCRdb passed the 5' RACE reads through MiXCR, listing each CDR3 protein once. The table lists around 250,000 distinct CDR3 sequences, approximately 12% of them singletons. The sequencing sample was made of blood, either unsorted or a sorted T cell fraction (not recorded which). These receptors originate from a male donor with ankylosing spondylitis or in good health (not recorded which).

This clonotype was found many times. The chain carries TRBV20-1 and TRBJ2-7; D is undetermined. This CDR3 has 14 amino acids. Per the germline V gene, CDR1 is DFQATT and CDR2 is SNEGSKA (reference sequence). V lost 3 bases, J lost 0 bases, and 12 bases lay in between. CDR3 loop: CSASKDSDSYEQYF. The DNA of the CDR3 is TGCAGTGCTAGTAAAGATTCCGACTCCTACGAGCAGTACTTC.

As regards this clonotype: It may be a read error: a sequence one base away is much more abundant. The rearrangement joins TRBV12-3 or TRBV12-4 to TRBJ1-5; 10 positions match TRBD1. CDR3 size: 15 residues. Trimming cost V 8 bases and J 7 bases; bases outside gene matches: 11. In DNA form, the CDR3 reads TGTGCCAGCGGCCGAAGGGGGACAGGGGTCCAGCCCCAGCATTTT. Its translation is CASGRRGTGVQPQHF.

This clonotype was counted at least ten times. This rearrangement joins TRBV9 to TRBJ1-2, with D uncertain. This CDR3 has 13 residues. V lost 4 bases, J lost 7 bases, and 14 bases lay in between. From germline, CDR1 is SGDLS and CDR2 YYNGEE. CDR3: CASSPGSLGGYTF. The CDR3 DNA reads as TGTGCCAGCAGCCCCGGTTCCCTAGGTGGCTACACCTTC.

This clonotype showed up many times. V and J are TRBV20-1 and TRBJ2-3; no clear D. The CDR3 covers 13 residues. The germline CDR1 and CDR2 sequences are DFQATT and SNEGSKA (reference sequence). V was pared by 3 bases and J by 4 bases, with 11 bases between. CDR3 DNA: TGCAGTGCTAGGCGGCGAAGTGCAGATACGCAGTATTTT. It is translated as CSARRRSADTQYF.

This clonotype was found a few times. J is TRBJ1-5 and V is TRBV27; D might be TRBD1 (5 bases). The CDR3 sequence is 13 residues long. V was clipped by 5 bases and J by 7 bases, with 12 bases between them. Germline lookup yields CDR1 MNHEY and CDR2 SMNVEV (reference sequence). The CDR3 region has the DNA TGTGCCAGCAGTCCCTCCCAGGGACAGCCCCAGCATTTT. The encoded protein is CASSPSQGQPQHF.

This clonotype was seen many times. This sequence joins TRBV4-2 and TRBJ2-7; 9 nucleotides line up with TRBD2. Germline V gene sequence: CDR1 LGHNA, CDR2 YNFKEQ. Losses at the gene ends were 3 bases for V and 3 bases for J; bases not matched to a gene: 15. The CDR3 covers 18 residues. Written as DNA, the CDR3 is TGTGCCAGCAGCCAGGCCGCCGGGAGGGAAGCGGGAGGCTACGAGCAGTACTTC. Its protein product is CASSQAAGREAGGYEQYF.

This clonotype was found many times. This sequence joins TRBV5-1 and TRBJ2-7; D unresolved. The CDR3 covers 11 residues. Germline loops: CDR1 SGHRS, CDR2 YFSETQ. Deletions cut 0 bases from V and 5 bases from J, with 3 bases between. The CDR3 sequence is CASSLDNEQYF. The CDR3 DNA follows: TGCGCCAGCAGCTTGGATAACGAGCAGTACTTC. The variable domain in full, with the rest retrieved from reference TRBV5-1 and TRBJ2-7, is KAGVTQTPRYLIKTRGQQVTLSCSPISGHRSVSWYQQTPGQGLQFLFEYFSETQRNKGNFPGRFSGRQFSNSRSEMNVSTLELGDSALYLCASSLDNEQYFGPGTRLTVT.

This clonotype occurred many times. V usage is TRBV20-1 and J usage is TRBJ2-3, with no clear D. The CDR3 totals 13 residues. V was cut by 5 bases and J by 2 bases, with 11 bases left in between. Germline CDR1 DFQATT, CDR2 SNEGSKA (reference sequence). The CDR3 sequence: CSAPTGPTDTQYF. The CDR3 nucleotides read TGCAGTGCTCCAACCGGCCCCACAGATACGCAGTATTTT.

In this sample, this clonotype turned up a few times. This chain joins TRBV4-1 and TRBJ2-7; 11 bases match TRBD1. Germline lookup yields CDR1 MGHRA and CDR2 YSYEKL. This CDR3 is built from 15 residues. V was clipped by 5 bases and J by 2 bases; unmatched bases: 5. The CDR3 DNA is TGCGCCAGCAGCTCACCGGGACAGGGGGCCTACGAGCAGTACTTC. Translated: CASSSPGQGAYEQYF.

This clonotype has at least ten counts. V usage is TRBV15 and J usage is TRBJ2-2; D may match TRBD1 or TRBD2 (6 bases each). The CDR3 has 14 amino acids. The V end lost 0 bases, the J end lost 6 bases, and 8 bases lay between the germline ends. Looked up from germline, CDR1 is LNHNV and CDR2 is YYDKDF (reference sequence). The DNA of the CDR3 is TGTGCCACCAGCAGAGACCGGGGGCCCGGGGAGCTGTTTTTT. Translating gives CATSRDRGPGELFF.

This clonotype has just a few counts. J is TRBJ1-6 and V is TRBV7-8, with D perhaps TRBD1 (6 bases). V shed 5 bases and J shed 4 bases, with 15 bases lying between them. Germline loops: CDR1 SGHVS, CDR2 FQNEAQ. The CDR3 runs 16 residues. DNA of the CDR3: TGTGCCAGCAGCCCCACTCGACAGGTTTATAATTCACCCCTCCACTTT. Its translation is CASSPTRQVYNSPLHF.

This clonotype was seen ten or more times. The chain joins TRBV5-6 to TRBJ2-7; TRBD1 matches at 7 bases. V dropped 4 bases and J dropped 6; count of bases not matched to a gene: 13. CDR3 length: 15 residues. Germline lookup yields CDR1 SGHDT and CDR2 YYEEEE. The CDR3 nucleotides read TGTGCCAGCAGCAAAGAAAGGGGGCACTTAGCCGAGCAGTACTTC. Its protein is CASSKERGHLAEQYF.

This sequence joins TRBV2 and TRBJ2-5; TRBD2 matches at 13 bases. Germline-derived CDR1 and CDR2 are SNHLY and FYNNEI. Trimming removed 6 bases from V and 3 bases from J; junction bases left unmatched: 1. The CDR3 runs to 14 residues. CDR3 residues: CASRGLAGEETQYF. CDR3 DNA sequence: TGTGCCAGCAGAGGACTAGCGGGGGAAGAGACCCAGTACTTC.

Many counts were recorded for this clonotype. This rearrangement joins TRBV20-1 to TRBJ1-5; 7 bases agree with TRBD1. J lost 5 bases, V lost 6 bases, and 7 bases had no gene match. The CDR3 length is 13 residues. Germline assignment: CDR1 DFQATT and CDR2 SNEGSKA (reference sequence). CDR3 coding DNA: TGCAGTGCACCGACAGGGACCTATCAGCCCCAGCATTTT. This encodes CSAPTGTYQPQHF.

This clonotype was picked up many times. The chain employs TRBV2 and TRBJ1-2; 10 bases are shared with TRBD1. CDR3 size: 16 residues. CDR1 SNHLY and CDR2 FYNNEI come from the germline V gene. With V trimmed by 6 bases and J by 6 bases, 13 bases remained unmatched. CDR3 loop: CASRGRDRGRKDGYTF. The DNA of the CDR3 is TGTGCCAGCAGGGGGAGGGACAGGGGAAGGAAGGATGGCTACACCTTC.

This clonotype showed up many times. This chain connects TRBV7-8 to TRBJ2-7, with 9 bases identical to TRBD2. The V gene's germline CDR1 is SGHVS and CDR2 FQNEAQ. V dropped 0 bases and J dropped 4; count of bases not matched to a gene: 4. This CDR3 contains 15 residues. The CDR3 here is CASSLAREGPYEQYF. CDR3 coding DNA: TGTGCCAGCAGCTTAGCGCGGGAGGGCCCTTACGAGCAGTACTTC.

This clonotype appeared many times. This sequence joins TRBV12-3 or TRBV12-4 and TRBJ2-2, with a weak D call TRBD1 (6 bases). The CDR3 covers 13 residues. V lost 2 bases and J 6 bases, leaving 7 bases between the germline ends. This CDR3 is CASSLQGPGELFF. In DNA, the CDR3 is TGTGCCAGCAGTTTACAGGGGCCCGGGGAGCTGTTTTTT.

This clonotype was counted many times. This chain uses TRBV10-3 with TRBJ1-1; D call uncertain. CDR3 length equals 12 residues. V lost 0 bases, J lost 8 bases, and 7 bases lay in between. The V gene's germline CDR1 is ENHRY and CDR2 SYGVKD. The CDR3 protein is CAISESSAEAFF. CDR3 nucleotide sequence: TGTGCCATCAGTGAGTCATCGGCAGAAGCTTTCTTT.